The T cell receptor beta chain under discussion was sequenced for a study of patients and donors after allogeneic stem cell transplantation. The CDR3 consists of 16 residues. V lost 2 bases and J 10 bases, leaving 18 bases between the germline ends. Germline V gene lookup returns CDR1 SGHTA and CDR2 FQGNSA. TCRdb ran MiXCR on the RT-PCR reads and lists one entry per CDR3 protein. The data show about 200,000 distinct CDR3 sequences, with roughly 38% seen just once and 11% held by the top ten. The receptor was derived from a human donor who was either an allogeneic HSCT recipient or a stem cell or donor lymphocyte infusion donor (not recorded which). It is not recorded whose cells these are; they may come from a transplant donor. Source material: blood, either unsorted or a sorted T cell fraction (not recorded which). The chain joins TRBV7-2 to TRBJ1-6; D might be TRBD1 (6 bases). The CDR3, as DNA: TGTGCCAGCAGCTTAAGGGGCTCACAGGGCTTGTCACCCCTCCACTTT. This sequence encodes CASSLRGSQGLSPLHF.